These 23 T cell receptor beta chains were all obtained from the same sample, sequenced in a study of vaccination effects on CD4 cells after COVID-19. Profiling relied on immunoSEQ multiplex PCR, and the TCRdb table lists in-frame clones only, not all of them. This table has around 63,000 clones, approximately 71% appearing once. No antigens are known for them. Peptide-pool stimulation followed by sequencing identified expanded antigen-specific CD4+ clonotypes in the ViraFEST assay. It was after roughly ten days of culture that CD4+ T cells were isolated. None of these healthy vaccinees had been infected with SARS-CoV-2 before vaccination. The sample consisted of CD4+ T cells from PBMCs cultured with HCoV-OC43 spike peptides, taken before COVID-19 vaccination. Noted subset: HCoV-OC43 spike overlapping peptide pool stimulation. The receptor set was obtained from a human donor who received a COVID-19 vaccine.

V and J are TRBV27 and TRBJ2-7; D may be TRBD1 or TRBD2 (6 bases each). V gave up 6 bases and J gave up 5 bases, with 23 bases separating them. This CDR3 spans 16 amino acids. Germline-derived CDR1 and CDR2 are MNHEY and SMNVEV (reference sequence). Written as DNA, the CDR3 is TGTGCCAGCAGAGCACAGGGAGGAGGTAGGGACCACGAGCAGTACGTC. This codes for CASRAQGGGRDHEQYV.

This rearrangement joins TRBV6-5 to TRBJ1-3; no clear D. The CDR3 has 15 residues. CDR1 and CDR2 (germline): MNHEY, SVGAGI. V lost 8 bases to trimming and J lost 0 bases, with 14 bases between them. The CDR3 is CASAKQESSGNTIYF. CDR3 DNA sequence: TGTGCCAGCGCAAAGCAGGAAAGCTCTGGAAACACCATATATTTT.

The gene calls are TRBV29-1 and TRBJ1-2; no clear D gene. Between the trimmed V and J ends, which lost 0 bases and 2 bases, there was a span of 10 bases. From germline, CDR1 is SQVTM and CDR2 ANQGSEA. This CDR3 has 14 residues. Here the CDR3 reads CSVEEAGINYGYTF. The CDR3 coding sequence is TGCAGCGTTGAAGAGGCGGGGATAAACTATGGCTACACCTTC.

This clone is judged medium-sized (0.01 to 0.1%). The chain recombines TRBV7-2 with TRBJ2-7, with a tentative D call TRBD2 (7 bases). Germline V gene sequence: CDR1 SGHTA, CDR2 FQGNSA. The V and J ends lost 2 bases and 2 bases respectively, with 13 bases between them. The CDR3 consists of 15 residues. CDR3 sequence (DNA): TGTGCCAGCAGCTTAAACAGGGAGGGGCCCTACGAGCAGTACGTC. The encoded protein is CASSLNREGPYEQYV.

The chain links TRBV6-5 to TRBJ2-1; tentatively, D is TRBD1 (5 bases). V shed 5 bases and J shed 12 bases, with 11 bases lying between them. The V gene's germline CDR1 is MNHEY and CDR2 SVGAGI. The CDR3 is made up of 11 amino acids. The DNA of the CDR3 is TGTGCCAGCAGTCAAACAGGCCGGCAGTTCTTC. Encoded protein: CASSQTGRQFF.

This chain joins TRBV15 and TRBJ2-7; D unclear. Trimming pared 0 bases from V and 7 bases from J, leaving 13 bases between. The CDR3 runs to 14 residues. Germline V lookup: CDR1 LNHNV, CDR2 YYDKDF (reference sequence). DNA of the CDR3: TGTGCCACCAGCAGAGATCGACCGATTGTGGAGCAGTACGTC. This sequence encodes CATSRDRPIVEQYV.

The chain carries TRBV4-1 and TRBJ2-3, with TRBD1 matching over 7 bases. The CDR3 extends over 16 amino acids. Trimming cost V 4 bases and J 5 bases; bases outside gene matches: 12. Germline CDR1 and CDR2: MGHRA and YSYEKL. Here the CDR3 reads CASSPSRRGQGDTQYF. Here the CDR3 DNA reads TGCGCCAGCAGCCCCTCCCGTAGGGGGCAAGGAGATACGCAGTATTTT.

This chain links TRBV30 with TRBJ2-3; 13 nucleotides match TRBD2. This CDR3 has 15 residues. Unmatched junction bases numbered 6, after V lost 5 bases and J lost 4 bases. Per germline, CDR1 GTSNPN and CDR2 SVGIG (reference sequence). CDR3 sequence: CAWDGTSGVPDTQYF. Here the CDR3 DNA reads TGTGCCTGGGATGGGACTAGCGGGGTTCCAGATACGCAGTATTTT.

CDR3 amino acids: CASSQRLLRDRVFLDVYGYTF. Here the CDR3 DNA reads TGTGCCAGTAGTCAACGTCTCCTCCGGGACAGGGTTTTTCTCGATGTCTATGGCTACACCTTC. This chain links TRBV19 with TRBJ1-2; TRBD1 matches 9 bases. Germline values: CDR1 LNHDA, CDR2 SQIVND (reference sequence). The V segment lost 5 bases and the J segment 4 bases; nucleotides outside the gene matches: 26. CDR3 size: 21 residues.

The chain couples TRBV30 to TRBJ1-2, with 7 nucleotides matching TRBD1. The germline CDR1 and CDR2 sequences are GTSNPN and SVGIG (reference sequence). With V trimmed by 5 bases and J by 11 bases, 11 bases remained unmatched. This CDR3 region has 12 residues. CDR3 region: CAWGTPGGEYTF. CDR3 bases: TGTGCCTGGGGGACCCCAGGGGGGGAATACACCTTC. Full variable domain (remainder filled in from reference TRBV30 and TRBJ1-2): SQTIHQWPATLVQPVGSPLSLECTVEGTSNPNLYWYRQAAGRGLQLLFYSVGIGQISSEVPQNLSASRPQDRQFILSSKKLLLSDSGFYLCAWGTPGGEYTFGSGTRLTVV.

The rearrangement uses TRBV5-6 and TRBJ2-1, with unresolved D. The V and J ends lost 1 base and 4 bases respectively, with 6 bases between them. Germline V gives CDR1 SGHDT, CDR2 YYEEEE. The CDR3 covers 13 residues. The CDR3 DNA follows: TGTGCCAGCAGCTTGAGGCGGTACAATGAGCAGTTCTTC. Encoded protein: CASSLRRYNEQFF.

The chain uses TRBV18 and TRBJ2-3; 9 bases align to TRBD1. The trim removed 5 bases at V and 3 bases at J, leaving 12 bases unmatched. The germline V gene encodes CDR1 KGHSH and CDR2 LQKENI. The CDR3 runs to 17 residues. CDR3: CASSSQAGTGITDTQYF. Written as DNA, the CDR3 is TGTGCCAGCTCAAGCCAAGCCGGGACAGGGATAACAGATACGCAGTATTTT. Full variable domain (remainder filled in from reference TRBV18 and TRBJ2-3): NAGVMQNPRHLVRRRGQEARLRCSPMKGHSHVYWYRQLPEEGLKFMVYLQKENIIDESGMPKERFSAEFPKEGPSILRIQQVVRGDSAAYFCASSSQAGTGITDTQYFGPGTRLTVL.

The rearrangement joins TRBV6-2 or TRBV6-3 to TRBJ2-7; 9 bases are shared with TRBD1. The V segment lost 6 bases and the J segment 10 bases; nucleotides outside the gene matches: 13. CDR3 size: 14 residues. CDR1 and CDR2 from the germline V gene are MNHEY and SVGEGT. This chain's CDR3 is CASSDRGDGGRQYV. The CDR3 DNA follows: TGTGCCAGCAGCGACAGGGGGGACGGGGGGCGACAGTACGTC.

The chain uses TRBV9 and TRBJ2-7; TRBD2 agrees at 11 bases. This CDR3 region has 19 residues. The germline V gene encodes CDR1 SGDLS and CDR2 YYNGEE. With V trimmed by 1 base and J by 7 bases, 19 bases remained unmatched. CDR3 in amino acids: CASSVFRGPSGGLFWEQYV. CDR3 DNA sequence: TGTGCCAGCAGCGTATTCAGGGGGCCTAGCGGGGGGTTATTTTGGGAGCAGTACGTC.

This clone was seen a handful of times. This chain uses TRBV10-3 with TRBJ2-1; D is undetermined. The CDR3 consists of 11 residues. Trimming left V 10 bases short and J 4 bases short, with 8 bases between. Germline lookup yields CDR1 ENHRY and CDR2 SYGVKD. The CDR3 DNA is TGTGCCACCCTAGGGTACAATGAGCAGTTCTTC. Translated: CATLGYNEQFF.

The gene calls are TRBV18 and TRBJ2-5; the D gene is possibly TRBD1 (6 bases). The CDR3 runs 16 residues. Germline CDR1 KGHSH, CDR2 LQKENI. Trimming cost V 2 bases and J 1 base, with 14 bases left between them. CDR3 in DNA: TGTGCCAGCTCACCATCCAGGGGCACACTCCAAGAGACCCAGTACTTC. The encoded protein is CASSPSRGTLQETQYF. Full variable domain (outside the CDR3, taken from reference TRBV18 and TRBJ2-5): NAGVMQNPRHLVRRRGQEARLRCSPMKGHSHVYWYRQLPEEGLKFMVYLQKENIIDESGMPKERFSAEFPKEGPSILRIQQVVRGDSAAYFCASSPSRGTLQETQYFGPGTRLLVL.

CDR3 sequence reads: CASSYRTGQETQYF. The CDR3 DNA follows: TGTGCCAGCAGTTACCGGACGGGACAAGAGACCCAGTACTTC. This chain uses TRBV6-2 or TRBV6-3 with TRBJ2-5; D is possibly TRBD2 (5 bases). This CDR3 region has 14 residues. Trimming stripped 2 bases from V and 2 bases from J, with 9 bases between. Germline assignment: CDR1 MNHEY and CDR2 SVGEGT.

The chain links TRBV28 to TRBJ2-3, with TRBD1 identical over 11 bases. V shed 4 bases and J 3 bases; nucleotides not matched to a gene: 12. Germline assignment: CDR1 MDHEN and CDR2 SYDVKM. The CDR3 is 18 amino acids. CDR3 in amino acids: CASSSTGQGAGWTDTQYF. The CDR3 region has the DNA TGTGCCAGCAGTTCAACTGGACAGGGGGCAGGGTGGACAGATACGCAGTATTTT.

By frequency in the sample, this clone is medium-sized (0.01 to 0.1%). The rearrangement uses TRBV30 and TRBJ1-1, with TRBD1 as a possible D gene (5 bases). The V gene's germline CDR1 is GTSNPN and CDR2 SVGIG (reference sequence). Trimming shortened V by 2 bases and J by 4 bases, and 14 bases separated the two germline ends. CDR3 length: 14 residues. CDR3: CAWSWGSGGTEAFF. The CDR3 DNA reads TGTGCCTGGAGTTGGGGGTCCGGCGGCACTGAAGCTTTCTTT.

This clone was picked up a small number of times. This rearrangement joins TRBV19 to TRBJ1-5; D remains unclear. Trimming stripped 6 bases from V and 3 bases from J, with 9 bases between. This CDR3 is built from 13 residues. CDR1 and CDR2 from the germline V gene are LNHDA and SQIVND (reference sequence). The CDR3 region is CASRMGTNQPQHF. DNA of the CDR3: TGTGCCAGTAGGATGGGAACCAATCAGCCCCAGCATTTT.

This clone was detected only once. This chain connects TRBV7-2 to TRBJ2-2; D gene unclear. V was shortened by 1 base and J by 6 bases, with 6 bases between the two germline ends. Germline CDR1 and CDR2: SGHTA and FQGNSA. This CDR3 has 13 amino acids. The CDR3 DNA is TGTGCCAGCAGCTTAGTAAGGGCCGGGGAGCTGTTTTTT. Its translation is CASSLVRAGELFF.

The chain combines TRBV10-2 with TRBJ1-5, with D hard to call. This CDR3 comprises 15 residues. V dropped 2 bases and J dropped 6 bases, with 14 bases sitting between them. CDR1 is WSHSY, CDR2 SAAADI, per germline. The CDR3 reads CASSEVGQVGQPQHF. CDR3 nucleotides: TGCGCCAGCAGTGAGGTTGGGCAGGTAGGTCAGCCCCAGCATTTT.

The chain links TRBV7-8 to TRBJ2-1; 8 bases align to TRBD1. The CDR3 is 13 residues long. The germline V gene has CDR1 SGHVS and CDR2 FQNEAQ. V dropped 7 bases and J dropped 10; count of bases not matched to a gene: 9. The CDR3, as DNA: TGTGCCAGCACCCACAGGGGGTCAAGAGAGCAGTTCTTC. Protein: CASTHRGSREQFF.